The 14 T cell receptor beta chains given below trace back to one sample, sequenced in a study of blood T cell repertoires in COVID-19. The method was immunoSEQ multiplex PCR; TCRdb's version includes in-frame clones alone and lacks a portion of them. The sample has hundreds of thousands of clones, under 85% seen once. The sequenced sample consisted of peripheral blood. The origin of the receptors is a woman aged 40-49 years with active or convalescent COVID-19.

The J gene is TRBJ2-7, the V gene TRBV6-5, with D possibly being TRBD2 (5 bases). CDR1 and CDR2 from the germline V gene are MNHEY and SVGAGI. The CDR3 totals 14 residues. V was clipped by 4 bases and J by 1 base, with 11 bases between them. CDR3 DNA: TGTGCCAGCAGTTTCTCCCGGAGGTCCTACGAGCAGTACTTC. Its translation: CASSFSRRSYEQYF.

V gene TRBV2 combines with J gene TRBJ1-1; a weak D match, TRBD1 (5 bases). V was trimmed by 8 bases and J by 9 bases, leaving 10 bases between them. Per the germline V gene, CDR1 is SNHLY and CDR2 is FYNNEI. The CDR3 spans 10 residues. The CDR3 nucleotides read TGTGCCAGCGGGGGGGATAAAGCTTTCTTT. It is translated as CASGGDKAFF.

The V and J genes are TRBV2 and TRBJ2-5, with 8 bases lining up with TRBD2. Trimming took 3 bases from V and 3 from J; bases not matched to a gene: 3. CDR1 is SNHLY and CDR2 is FYNNEI in the germline V gene. This CDR3 contains 14 residues. The CDR3 is CASSDVSGEETQYF. The CDR3 nucleotides are TGTGCCAGCAGTGATGTTAGCGGGGAAGAGACCCAGTACTTC.

V and J are TRBV7-2 and TRBJ2-7; 9 bases map to TRBD1. Germline V CDR1 and CDR2: SGHTA, FQGNSA. The CDR3 runs to 14 residues. V trimming: 5 bases; J trimming: 2 bases; junction bases outside the gene matches: 4. The CDR3 spells CASSPGTGTYEQYF. For the CDR3, the DNA is TGTGCCAGCAGCCCCGGGACAGGGACCTACGAGCAGTACTTC.

The J gene is TRBJ1-2, the V gene TRBV16, with D perhaps TRBD1 (5 bases). Trimming left V 4 bases short and J 2 bases short, with 11 bases between. CDR1 and CDR2 (germline): KGHSY, FQNENV. The CDR3 is made up of 14 amino acids. CDR3 loop: CASSRGGANYGYTF. DNA of the CDR3: TGTGCCAGCAGCCGGGGAGGGGCAAACTATGGCTACACCTTC.

The V gene is TRBV11-3, the J gene TRBJ1-1; D gene uncertain. The V end was cut by 1 base, the J end by 3 bases, with 9 bases between. This CDR3 has 14 residues. Looked up from germline, CDR1 is SGHNT and CDR2 is YENEEA. The CDR3 region has the DNA TGTGCCAGCAGCTTAGCGGGGAAAGACACTGAAGCTTTCTTT. Translating it yields CASSLAGKDTEAFF.

The chain joins TRBV11-2 to TRBJ1-2; the D gene is possibly TRBD1 (5 bases). V was shortened by 1 base and J by 5 bases, with 11 bases between the two germline ends. The length of the CDR3 is 14 residues. Germline V gene data show CDR1 as SGHAT and CDR2 as FQNNGV. This CDR3 is CASSLASPGYGYTF. The DNA of the CDR3 is TGTGCCAGCAGCTTAGCCTCTCCAGGGTATGGCTACACCTTC.

This rearrangement joins TRBV15 to TRBJ2-1, with 12 bases aligning to TRBD2. Per the germline V gene, CDR1 is LNHNV and CDR2 is YYDKDF (reference sequence). The ends lost 0 bases at V and 10 bases at J; junction bases unmatched: 7. CDR3 length equals 16 residues. The CDR3: CATSRDLAGGPREQFF. The CDR3 DNA reads as TGTGCCACCAGCAGAGATCTAGCGGGGGGGCCCCGGGAGCAGTTCTTC.

The chain combines TRBV4-1 with TRBJ2-3; 9 nucleotides align to TRBD1. V lost 6 bases to trimming and J lost 4 bases; unmatched junction nucleotides: 2. The germline gives CDR1 MGHRA, CDR2 YSYEKL. The CDR3 has 13 amino acids. The CDR3 loop is CASRDRGPDTQYF. The CDR3 DNA reads as TGCGCCAGCAGGGACAGGGGCCCAGATACGCAGTATTTT.

The chain links TRBV5-1 to TRBJ2-1; 8 positions match TRBD2. CDR3 size: 14 residues. The germline gives CDR1 SGHRS, CDR2 YFSETQ. Losses at the gene ends were 6 bases for V and 2 bases for J; bases not matched to a gene: 4. The CDR3 DNA follows: TGCGCCAGCAACTTAGCGGGGCCCTACAATGAGCAGTTCTTC. Encoded protein: CASNLAGPYNEQFF.

Worth noting for this clone: Within the sample, other DNA sequences also encode this same CDR3. The chain uses TRBV9 and TRBJ1-1; weak D call: TRBD1 (6 bases). The CDR3 spans 13 residues. Germline V gene data show CDR1 as SGDLS and CDR2 as YYNGEE. V lost 3 bases, J lost 5 bases, and 11 bases lay in between. The chain's CDR3 is CASSAGVGTEAFF. DNA of the CDR3: TGTGCCAGCAGCGCAGGGGTAGGGACTGAAGCTTTCTTT.

This clone has more than one count but fewer than ten. This chain's CDR3 is CASSSTDTYEQYF. CDR3 sequence (DNA): TGTGCCAGCAGCTCTACTGATACCTACGAGCAGTACTTC. The chain uses TRBV7-9 and TRBJ2-7; no clear D. From germline, CDR1 is SEHNR and CDR2 FQNEAQ (reference sequence). The CDR3 totals 13 residues. Trimming shortened V by 4 bases and J by 2 bases, and 9 bases separated the two germline ends. Combining the CDR3 with reference TRBV7-9 and TRBJ2-7 gives the whole variable domain DTGVSQNPRHKITKRGQNVTFRCDPISEHNRLYWYRQTLGQGPEFLTYFQNEAQLEKSRLLSDRFSAERPKGSFSTLEIQRTEQGDSAMYLCASSSTDTYEQYFGPGTRLTVT.

The chain has TRBV5-1 and TRBJ2-5; TRBD2 is a possible D gene (6 bases). The length of the CDR3 is 14 residues. CDR1 and CDR2 from the germline V gene are SGHRS and YFSETQ. V gave up 3 bases and J gave up 4 bases, with 13 bases separating them. CDR3 DNA: TGCGCCAGCAGCTCCGGGACTCCCCGAGAGACCCAGTACTTC. Translating it yields CASSSGTPRETQYF.

V gene TRBV5-1 combines with J gene TRBJ1-4; possibly TRBD1 for D (5 bases). CDR3 length: 15 amino acids. V lost 0 bases and J 0 bases, leaving 6 bases between the germline ends. Germline CDR1 and CDR2: SGHRS and YFSETQ. The CDR3 bases are TGCGCCAGCAGCTTGGACAGGTCAACTAATGAAAAACTGTTTTTT. As protein: CASSLDRSTNEKLFF. Together with reference TRBV5-1 and TRBJ1-4, the CDR3 gives the full variable domain: KAGVTQTPRYLIKTRGQQVTLSCSPISGHRSVSWYQQTPGQGLQFLFEYFSETQRNKGNFPGRFSGRQFSNSRSEMNVSTLELGDSALYLCASSLDRSTNEKLFFGSGTQLSVL.